This T cell receptor (beta chain) was observed in a study of CD8 T cells in ankylosing spondylitis. TCRdb re-analysed the 5' RACE reads in MiXCR, keeping a single row per CDR3 protein. The sample has 300,000 to 350,000 distinct CDR3 sequences, 11% seen once. Germline lookup yields CDR1 SQVTM and CDR2 ANQGSEA. The CDR3 contains 14 residues. The V and J ends lost 8 bases and 9 bases, in that order; junction bases with no gene match: 12. This clonotype was observed many times. The antigen is undetermined. Study-wide findings and caveats: A motif of 7 to 9 highly homologous TCR beta variants was seen as apparently characteristic of ankylosing spondylitis blood. Reportedly, matched ankylosing spondylitis synovial fluid was significantly enriched for disease-linked clones.

The J gene is TRBJ2-1, the V gene TRBV29-1; 11 bases agree with TRBD2. Sequencing used blood, either unsorted or a sorted T cell fraction (not recorded which). This sequence was found in a female donor with ankylosing spondylitis or in good health (not recorded which). The DNA of the CDR3 is TGCAGCTCTCTAGAACTAGCGGGAGTTAGTGAGCAGTTCTTC. Translation gives CSSLELAGVSEQFF.